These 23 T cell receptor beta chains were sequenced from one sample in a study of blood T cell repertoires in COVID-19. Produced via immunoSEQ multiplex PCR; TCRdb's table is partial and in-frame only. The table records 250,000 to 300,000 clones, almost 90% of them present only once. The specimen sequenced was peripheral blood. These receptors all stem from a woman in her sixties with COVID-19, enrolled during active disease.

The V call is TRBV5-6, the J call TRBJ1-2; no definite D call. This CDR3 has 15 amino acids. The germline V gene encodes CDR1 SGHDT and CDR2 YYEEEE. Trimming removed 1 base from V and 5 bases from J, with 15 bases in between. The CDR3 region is CASSLLGQLSYGYTF. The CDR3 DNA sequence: TGTGCCAGCAGCTTGCTAGGTCAACTCTCGTATGGCTACACCTTC.

The CDR3 bases are TGTGCCAGCAGCGTTTGGGCAGGGGCGCAAGGTGGCTACACCTTC. Translated, it gives CASSVWAGAQGGYTF. The chain is built from TRBV9 and TRBJ1-2; D might be TRBD1 (6 bases). The CDR3 has 15 amino acids. Deletions cut 2 bases from V and 7 bases from J, with 18 bases between. Germline CDR1 SGDLS, CDR2 YYNGEE.

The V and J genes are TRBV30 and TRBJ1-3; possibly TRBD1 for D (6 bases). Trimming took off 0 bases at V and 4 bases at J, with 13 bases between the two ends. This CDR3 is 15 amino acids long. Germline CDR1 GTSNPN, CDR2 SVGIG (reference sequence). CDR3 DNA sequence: TGTGCCTGGAGTGTACCAGGGGTGCTCGGAAACACCATATATTTT. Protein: CAWSVPGVLGNTIYF. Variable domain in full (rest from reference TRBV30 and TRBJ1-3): SQTIHQWPATLVQPVGSPLSLECTVEGTSNPNLYWYRQAAGRGLQLLFYSVGIGQISSEVPQNLSASRPQDRQFILSSKKLLLSDSGFYLCAWSVPGVLGNTIYFGEGSWLTVV.

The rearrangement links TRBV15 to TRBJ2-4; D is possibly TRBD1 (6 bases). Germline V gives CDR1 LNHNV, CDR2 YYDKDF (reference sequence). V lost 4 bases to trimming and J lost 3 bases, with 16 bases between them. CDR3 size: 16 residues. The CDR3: CATSMYRARGKNIQYF. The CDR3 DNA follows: TGTGCCACCAGCATGTACAGGGCACGGGGCAAAAACATTCAGTACTTC.

The chain's CDR3 is CASSLREGSGNTIYF. The CDR3, as DNA: TGTGCCAGCAGCTTACGGGAGGGCTCTGGAAACACCATATATTTT. V usage is TRBV7-2 and J usage is TRBJ1-3; D uncertain. V lost 2 bases and J lost 0, with 8 bases in between. The CDR3 has 15 residues. CDR1 SGHTA and CDR2 FQGNSA come from the germline V gene.

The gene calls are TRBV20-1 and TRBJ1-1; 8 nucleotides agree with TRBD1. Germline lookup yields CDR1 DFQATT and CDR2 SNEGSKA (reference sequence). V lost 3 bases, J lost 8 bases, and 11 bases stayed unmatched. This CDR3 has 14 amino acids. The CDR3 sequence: CSASSLDRGGEAFF. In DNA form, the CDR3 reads TGCAGTGCTAGTTCCCTCGACAGGGGTGGCGAAGCTTTCTTT.

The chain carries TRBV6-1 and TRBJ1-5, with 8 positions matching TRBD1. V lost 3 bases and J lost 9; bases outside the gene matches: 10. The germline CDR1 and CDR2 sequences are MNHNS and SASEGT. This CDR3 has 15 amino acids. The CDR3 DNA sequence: TGTGCCAGCAGTGAGGACAGGGCCCTGGCGTCGCCCCAGCATTTT. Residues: CASSEDRALASPQHF.

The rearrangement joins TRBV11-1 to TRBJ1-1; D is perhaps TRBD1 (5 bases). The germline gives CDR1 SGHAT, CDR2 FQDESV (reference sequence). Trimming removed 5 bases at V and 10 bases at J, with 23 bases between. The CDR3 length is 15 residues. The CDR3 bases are TGTGCCAGCAGCCCGCTGGGCGGGGCAGAATTAAGAGCTTTCTTT. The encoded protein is CASSPLGGAELRAFF.

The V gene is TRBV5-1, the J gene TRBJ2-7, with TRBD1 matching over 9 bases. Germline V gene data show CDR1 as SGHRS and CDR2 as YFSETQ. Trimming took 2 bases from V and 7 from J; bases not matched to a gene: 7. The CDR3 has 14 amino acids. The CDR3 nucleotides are TGCGCCAGCAGCTTCAGACAGGGGGAAGGAGAGCAGTACTTC. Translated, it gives CASSFRQGEGEQYF.

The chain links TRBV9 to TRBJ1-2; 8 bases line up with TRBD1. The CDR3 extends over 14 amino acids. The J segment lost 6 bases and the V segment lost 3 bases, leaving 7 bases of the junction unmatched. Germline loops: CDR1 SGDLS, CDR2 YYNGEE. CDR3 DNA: TGTGCCAGCAGCGCCAGTGGACAGGGAGATGGCTACACCTTC. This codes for CASSASGQGDGYTF.

The CDR3 protein is CASSLRLAGHNEQFF. CDR3 sequence (DNA): TGCGCCAGCAGCTTGAGACTAGCGGGCCACAATGAGCAGTTCTTC. V is TRBV5-1 and J is TRBJ2-1; 10 bases map to TRBD2. Germline loops: CDR1 SGHRS, CDR2 YFSETQ. The CDR3 length is 15 residues. V shed 1 base and J 5 bases; nucleotides not matched to a gene: 3.

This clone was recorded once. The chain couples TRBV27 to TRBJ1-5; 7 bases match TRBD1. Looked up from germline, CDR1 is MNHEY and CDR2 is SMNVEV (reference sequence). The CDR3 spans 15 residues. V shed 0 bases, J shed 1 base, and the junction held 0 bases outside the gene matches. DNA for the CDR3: TGTGCCAGCAGTTTATCAGGGGGCAGCAATCAGCCCCAGCATTTT. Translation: CASSLSGGSNQPQHF.

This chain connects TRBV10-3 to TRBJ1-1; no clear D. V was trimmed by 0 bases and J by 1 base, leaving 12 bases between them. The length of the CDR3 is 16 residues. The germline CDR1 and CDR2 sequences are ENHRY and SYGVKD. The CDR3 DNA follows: TGTGCCATCAGTGAGTCAAGGGCAGGAGGGAACACTGAAGCTTTCTTT. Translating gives CAISESRAGGNTEAFF.

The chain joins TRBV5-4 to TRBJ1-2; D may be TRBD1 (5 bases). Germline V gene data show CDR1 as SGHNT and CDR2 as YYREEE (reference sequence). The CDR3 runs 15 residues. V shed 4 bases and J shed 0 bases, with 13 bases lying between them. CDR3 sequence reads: CASSRGDGANYGYTF. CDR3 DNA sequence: TGTGCCAGCAGCCGGGGGGACGGAGCTAACTATGGCTACACCTTC.

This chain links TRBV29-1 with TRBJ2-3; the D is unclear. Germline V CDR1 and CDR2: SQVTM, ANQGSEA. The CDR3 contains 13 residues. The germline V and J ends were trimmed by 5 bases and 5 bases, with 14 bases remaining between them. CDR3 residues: CSVTVGRGDTQYF. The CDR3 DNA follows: TGCAGCGTTACTGTGGGCCGTGGAGATACGCAGTATTTT.

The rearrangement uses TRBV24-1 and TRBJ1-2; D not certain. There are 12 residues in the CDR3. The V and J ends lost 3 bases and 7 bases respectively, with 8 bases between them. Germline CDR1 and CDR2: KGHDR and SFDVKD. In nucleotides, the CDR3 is TGTGCCACCAGTGATCCCCTTTTTGGCTACACCTTC. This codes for CATSDPLFGYTF.

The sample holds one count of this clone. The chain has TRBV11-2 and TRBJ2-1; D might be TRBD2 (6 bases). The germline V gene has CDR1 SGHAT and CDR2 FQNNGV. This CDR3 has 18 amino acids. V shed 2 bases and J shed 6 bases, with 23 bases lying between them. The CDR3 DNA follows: TGTGCCAGCAGCTTAAAACCAAAATCCGTCGGACTACTCAATGAGCAGTTCTTC. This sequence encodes CASSLKPKSVGLLNEQFF.

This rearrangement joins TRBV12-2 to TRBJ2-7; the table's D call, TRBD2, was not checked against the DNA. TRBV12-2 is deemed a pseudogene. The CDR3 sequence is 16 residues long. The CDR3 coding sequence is TGTGCAAGTCGTCATCATCTAGCGGGGGTGGCCTACGAGCAGTACTTC. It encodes CASRHHLAGVAYEQYF.

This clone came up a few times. CDR3 residues: CASSNPGLAGGLLEQFF. DNA for the CDR3: TGTGCCAGCAGCAACCCGGGACTAGCGGGGGGGCTGCTTGAGCAGTTCTTC. The genes are TRBV7-8 and TRBJ2-1; 16 bases line up with TRBD2. Germline-derived CDR1 and CDR2 are SGHVS and FQNEAQ. The CDR3 is 17 amino acids. J gave up 9 bases and V 5 bases, and 10 bases lay outside the gene matches.

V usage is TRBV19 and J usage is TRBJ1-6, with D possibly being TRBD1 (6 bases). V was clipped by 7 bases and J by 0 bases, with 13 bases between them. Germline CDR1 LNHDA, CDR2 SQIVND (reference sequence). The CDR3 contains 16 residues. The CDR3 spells CASTEADSSYNSPLHF. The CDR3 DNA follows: TGTGCCAGTACCGAGGCGGACAGCTCCTATAATTCACCCCTCCACTTT.

The CDR3 nucleotides are TGTGCCAGCAGTTCCGGACAGGGGGCTGGTGAAAAACTGTTTTTT. It codes for CASSSGQGAGEKLFF. The chain recombines TRBV6-5 with TRBJ1-4; TRBD1 aligns across 11 bases. The V gene end was trimmed by 4 bases and the J gene end by 7 bases; junction bases not matched to a gene: 5. The CDR3 spans 15 residues. The germline CDR1 and CDR2 sequences are MNHEY and SVGAGI.

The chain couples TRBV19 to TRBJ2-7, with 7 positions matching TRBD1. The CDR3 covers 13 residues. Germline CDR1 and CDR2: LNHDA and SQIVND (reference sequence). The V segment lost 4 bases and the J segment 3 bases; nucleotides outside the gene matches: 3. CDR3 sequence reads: CASSNRQGYEQYF. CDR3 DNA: TGTGCCAGTAGTAACCGACAGGGCTACGAGCAGTACTTC.

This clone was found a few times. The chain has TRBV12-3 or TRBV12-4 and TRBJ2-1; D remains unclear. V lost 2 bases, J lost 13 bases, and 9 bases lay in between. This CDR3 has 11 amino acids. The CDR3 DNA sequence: TGTGCCAGCAGTTTACCACCGAGTCAGTTCTTC. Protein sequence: CASSLPPSQFF.